This T cell receptor beta chain was identified during a study of T cell responses to AZD1222 COVID-19 vaccine. Germline assignment: CDR1 LGHNA and CDR2 YNFKEQ. Trimming stripped 0 bases from V and 7 bases from J, with 9 bases between. The CDR3 totals 14 residues. Pooling covered second doses at about 4 or about 12 weeks. On this clone: Its antigen is undetermined.

Only in-frame clones appear in the TCRdb table, and some are missing; sequencing was by immunoSEQ multiplex PCR. This table has around 270,000 clones, 94% appearing once. Findings and limits, study-wide: Vaccine-associated CD4 TCRs ranged over spike, dominating at 160-218 and 743-854. Spike-specific TCR depth and breadth grew after two AZD1222 doses.

The sample was peripheral blood, taken 28 days after the second AZD1222 dose. The TCR sequence derives from an adult who received the AZD1222 COVID-19 vaccine. This sequence joins TRBV4-2 and TRBJ1-4; D not certain. For the CDR3, the DNA is TGTGCCAGCAGCCAAGATGGGGATAGTGAAAAACTGTTTTTT. Amino acids: CASSQDGDSEKLFF.